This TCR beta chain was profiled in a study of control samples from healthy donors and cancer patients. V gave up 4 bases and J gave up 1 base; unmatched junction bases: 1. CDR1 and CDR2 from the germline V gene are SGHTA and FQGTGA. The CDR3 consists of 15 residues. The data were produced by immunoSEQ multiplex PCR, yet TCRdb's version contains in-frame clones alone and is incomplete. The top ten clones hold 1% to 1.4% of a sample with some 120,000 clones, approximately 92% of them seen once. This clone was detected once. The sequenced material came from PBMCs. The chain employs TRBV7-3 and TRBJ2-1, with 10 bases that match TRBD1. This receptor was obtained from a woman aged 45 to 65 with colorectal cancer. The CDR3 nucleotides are TGTGCCAGCAGCTCGGACAGGGGGTCCTACAATGAGCAGTTCTTC. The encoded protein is CASSSDRGSYNEQFF. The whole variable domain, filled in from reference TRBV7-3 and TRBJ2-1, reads GAGVSQTPSNKVTEKGKYVELRCDPISGHTALYWYRQSLGQGPEFLIYFQGTGAADDSGLPNDRFFAVRPEGSVSTLKIQRTERGDSAVYLCASSSDRGSYNEQFFGPGTRLTVL.